Below, one T cell receptor beta chain is given with its context. This clone was seen only once. Its antigen is still unknown. One base away there is no much larger clone; base qualities are not given. The CDR3 goes from the cysteine to the phenylalanine over 14 residues. The CDR3 DNA has 42 bases and is translated from base 1. The germline V end is reduced by 4 bases and the J end by 1 base; junction bases left unmatched: 3. Reading the germline V gene gives CDR1 SGHDT and CDR2 YYEEEE. The data derive from a study of blood T cell repertoires in COVID-19 (TCRdb year 2020). Background on the whole study: Samples covering the acute and convalescent phases of COVID-19 were provided by collaborators in the United States, Italy and Spain. The prospective study material was composed of cDNA or gDNA derived from T cells, B-cell-depleted T cells, or PBMCs. Subjects who had been exposed to COVID-19, were actively infected with it, or had recovered from it provided the deeply sampled blood TCRbeta repertoires that made up the dataset. The repertoires were made available in a free public database intended to serve as a resource for research on the immune response to SARS-CoV-2. The samples were drawn from two sources: the first 160 participants of the ongoing ImmuneRACE study, and over 950 subjects contributed by 6 global collaborators. Nearly every sample came with metadata listing a de-identified subject ID, COVID-19 status, age in years and sex. HLA class I and class II types, where available, came from metadata supplied by the sample provider rather than from assay-based typing.

Here is what the overall study found, with its caveats: Clinical and demographic metadata were provided uncurated, with the amount varying by source and participant.

TCRbeta CDR3 regions were amplified from genomic DNA using the immunoSEQ Assay, a bias-controlled multiplex PCR. Concerning the study's data processing: Nucleated cell counts per sample were estimated from amplification of reference gene primers within the assay. To quantify the absolute abundance of each unique TCRbeta CDR3 rearrangement, sequence reads were collapsed and filtered. For each sample, productive Simpson clonality was calculated as the square root of Simpson's diversity index over productive rearrangements. Entries here come from immuneACCESS through TCRdb and include only in-frame sequences with V and J called. Some clones fail to appear in such tables; in the studies checked, an unresolved V gene covers under half of the shortfall, and the cause of the remainder is unknown. The DNA gave D and trimming, while V, J and clone size come from that table. For this sample there are approximately 200,000 clones; approximately 86% appear just once. About 1.1% of the sample belongs to the ten largest clones.

Collaborating institutions collected whole blood in K2EDTA tubes following their own protocols. Collaborator samples were shipped for TCRbeta analysis as frozen whole blood, isolated PBMCs, or DNA extracted from either sample type. The clonotype originates from a man aged 30 to 39 with acute or convalescent COVID-19. Input material: peripheral blood. This receptor chain uses TRBV5-6 and TRBJ2-7; 9 of the junction bases match TRBD2. CDR3 sequence: CASSLTSGSYEQYF. The DNA sequence reads TGTGCCAGCAGCCTGACTAGCGGATCCTACGAGCAGTACTTC.